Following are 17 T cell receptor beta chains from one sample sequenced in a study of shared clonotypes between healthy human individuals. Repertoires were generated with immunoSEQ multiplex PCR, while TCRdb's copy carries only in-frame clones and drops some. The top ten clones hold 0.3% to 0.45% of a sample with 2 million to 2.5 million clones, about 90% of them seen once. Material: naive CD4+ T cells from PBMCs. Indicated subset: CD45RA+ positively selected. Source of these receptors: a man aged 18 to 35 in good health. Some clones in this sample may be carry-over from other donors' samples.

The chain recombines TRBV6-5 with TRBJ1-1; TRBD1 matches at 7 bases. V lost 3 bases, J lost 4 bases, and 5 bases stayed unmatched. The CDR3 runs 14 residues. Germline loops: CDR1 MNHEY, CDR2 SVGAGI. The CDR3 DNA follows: TGTGCCAGCAGTTATACAGGGGCGGCCACTGAAGCTTTCTTT. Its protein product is CASSYTGAATEAFF.

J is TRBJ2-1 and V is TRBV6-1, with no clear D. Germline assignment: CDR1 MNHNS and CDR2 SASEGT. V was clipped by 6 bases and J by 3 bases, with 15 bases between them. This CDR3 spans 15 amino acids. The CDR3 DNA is TGTGCCAGCAGAGTTATCGGGCGGAACTACAATGAGCAGTTCTTC. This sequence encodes CASRVIGRNYNEQFF.

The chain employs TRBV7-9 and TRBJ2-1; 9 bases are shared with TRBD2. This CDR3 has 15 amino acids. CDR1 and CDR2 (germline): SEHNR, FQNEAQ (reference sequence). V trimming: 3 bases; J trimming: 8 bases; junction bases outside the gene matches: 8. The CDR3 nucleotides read TGTGCCAGCAGCTTCCCAGGACTAGCGAGAGATGAGCAGTTCTTC. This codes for CASSFPGLARDEQFF.

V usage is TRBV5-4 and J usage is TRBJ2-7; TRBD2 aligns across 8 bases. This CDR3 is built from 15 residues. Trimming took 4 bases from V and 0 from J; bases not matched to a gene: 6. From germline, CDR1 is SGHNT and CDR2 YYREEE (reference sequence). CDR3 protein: CASSAGGAPSYEQYF. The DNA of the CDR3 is TGTGCCAGCAGCGCGGGGGGCGCCCCCTCCTACGAGCAGTACTTC.

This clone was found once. DNA for the CDR3: TGTGCCAGCAGCCGGCAGGACAGCAATCAGCCCCAGCATTTT. This gives the protein CASSRQDSNQPQHF. The chain has TRBV7-2 and TRBJ1-5; D ambiguous. CDR1 and CDR2 from the germline V gene are SGHTA and FQGNSA. V was clipped by 5 bases and J by 1 base, with 9 bases between them. This CDR3 region has 14 residues.

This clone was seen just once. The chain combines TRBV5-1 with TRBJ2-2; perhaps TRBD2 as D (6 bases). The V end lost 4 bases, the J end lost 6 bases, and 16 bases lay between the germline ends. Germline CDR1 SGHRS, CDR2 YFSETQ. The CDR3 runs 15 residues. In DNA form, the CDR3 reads TGCGCCAGCAGCCCCCCCTTTTGGGGGGCCGGGGAGCTGTTTTTT. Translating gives CASSPPFWGAGELFF.

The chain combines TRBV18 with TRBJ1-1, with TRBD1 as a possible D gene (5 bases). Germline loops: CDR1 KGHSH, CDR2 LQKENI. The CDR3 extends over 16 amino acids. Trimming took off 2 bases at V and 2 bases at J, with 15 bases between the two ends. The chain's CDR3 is CASSPNTGTANTEAFF. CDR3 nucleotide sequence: TGTGCCAGCTCACCAAATACCGGGACGGCTAACACTGAAGCTTTCTTT.

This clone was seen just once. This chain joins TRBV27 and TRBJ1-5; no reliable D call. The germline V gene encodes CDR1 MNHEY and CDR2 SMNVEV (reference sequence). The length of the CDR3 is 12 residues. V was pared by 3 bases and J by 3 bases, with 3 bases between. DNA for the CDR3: TGTGCCAGCAGTTTCTTCAATCAGCCCCAGCATTTT. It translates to CASSFFNQPQHF.

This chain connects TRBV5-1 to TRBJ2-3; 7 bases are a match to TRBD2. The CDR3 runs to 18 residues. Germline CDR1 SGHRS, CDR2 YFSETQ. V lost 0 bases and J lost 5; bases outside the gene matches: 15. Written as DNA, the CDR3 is TGCGCCAGCAGCTTGGTGTCCCCGACTAGCTGGGCCGGAGATACGCAGTATTTT. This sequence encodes CASSLVSPTSWAGDTQYF.

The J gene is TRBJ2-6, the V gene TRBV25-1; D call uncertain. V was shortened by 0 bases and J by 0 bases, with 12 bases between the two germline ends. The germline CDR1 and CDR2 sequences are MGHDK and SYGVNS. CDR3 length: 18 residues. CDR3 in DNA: TGTGCCAGCAGTGAATATACACTCCAGAGCTCTGGGGCCAACGTCCTGACTTTC. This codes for CASSEYTLQSSGANVLTF.

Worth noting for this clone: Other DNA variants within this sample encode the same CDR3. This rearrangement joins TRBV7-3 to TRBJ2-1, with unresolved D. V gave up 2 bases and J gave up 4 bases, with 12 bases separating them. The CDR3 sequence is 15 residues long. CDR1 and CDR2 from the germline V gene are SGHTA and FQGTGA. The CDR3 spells CASSLGPPDYNEQFF. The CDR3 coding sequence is TGTGCCAGCAGCTTAGGTCCCCCCGATTACAATGAGCAGTTCTTC.

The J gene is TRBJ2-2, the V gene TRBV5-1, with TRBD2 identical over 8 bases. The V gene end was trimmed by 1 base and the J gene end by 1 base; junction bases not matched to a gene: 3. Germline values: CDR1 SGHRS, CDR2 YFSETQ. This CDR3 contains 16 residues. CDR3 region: CASSLSTSGNTGELFF. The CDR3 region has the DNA TGCGCCAGCAGCTTGAGCACTAGCGGGAACACCGGGGAGCTGTTTTTT.

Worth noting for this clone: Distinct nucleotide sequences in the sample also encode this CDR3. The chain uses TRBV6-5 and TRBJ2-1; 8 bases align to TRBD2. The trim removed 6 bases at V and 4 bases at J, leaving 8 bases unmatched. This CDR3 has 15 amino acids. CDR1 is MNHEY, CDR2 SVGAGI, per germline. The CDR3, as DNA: TGTGCCAGCAGGCTAACTAGCGGAGCATACAATGAGCAGTTCTTC. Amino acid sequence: CASRLTSGAYNEQFF.

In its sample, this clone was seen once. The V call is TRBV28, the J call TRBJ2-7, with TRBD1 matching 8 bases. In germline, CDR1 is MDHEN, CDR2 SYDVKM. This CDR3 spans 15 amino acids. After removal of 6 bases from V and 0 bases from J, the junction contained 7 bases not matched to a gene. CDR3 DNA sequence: TGTGCCAGCAGCGAGGACAGGGCGAGCTCCTACGAGCAGTACTTC. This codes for CASSEDRASSYEQYF.

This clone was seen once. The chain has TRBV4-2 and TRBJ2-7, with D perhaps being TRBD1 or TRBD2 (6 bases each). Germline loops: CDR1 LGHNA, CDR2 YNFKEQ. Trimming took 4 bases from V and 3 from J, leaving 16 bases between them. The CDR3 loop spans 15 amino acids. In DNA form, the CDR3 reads TGTGCCAGCAGCCGGGAGGCGGGGACAATCTACGAGCAGTACTTC. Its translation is CASSREAGTIYEQYF.

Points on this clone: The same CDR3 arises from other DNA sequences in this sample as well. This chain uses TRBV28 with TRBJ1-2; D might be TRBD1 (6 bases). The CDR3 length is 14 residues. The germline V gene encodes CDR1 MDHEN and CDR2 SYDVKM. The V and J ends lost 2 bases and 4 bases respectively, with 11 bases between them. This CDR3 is CASSLGQGSYGYTF. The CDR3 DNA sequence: TGTGCCAGCAGTTTAGGCCAGGGGAGCTATGGCTACACCTTC.

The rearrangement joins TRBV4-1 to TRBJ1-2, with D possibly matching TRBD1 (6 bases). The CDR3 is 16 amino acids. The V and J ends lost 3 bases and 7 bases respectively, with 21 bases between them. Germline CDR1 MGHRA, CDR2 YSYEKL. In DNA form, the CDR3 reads TGCGCCAGCAGCCACCTAGGAGACGGGACATCGGGTGGCTACACCTTC. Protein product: CASSHLGDGTSGGYTF.